This entry lists 18 T cell receptor beta chains sequenced from one sample in a study of blood T cell repertoires in COVID-19. Data came from immunoSEQ multiplex PCR; TCRdb stores just in-frame clones and leaves some out. The sample has about 180,000 clones, 88% seen once. The sequenced sample consisted of PBMCs or T cells enriched from blood (not recorded which). The source of these receptors is a young woman who had recovered from COVID-19.

CDR3 bases: TGTGCCAGCAGCTCCGGGACAGGGGTCACAGATACGCAGTATTTT. Its translation: CASSSGTGVTDTQYF. The chain recombines TRBV5-6 with TRBJ2-3, with 10 nucleotides matching TRBD1. CDR1 and CDR2 (germline): SGHDT, YYEEEE. The trim removed 3 bases at V and 2 bases at J, leaving 3 bases unmatched. The CDR3 length is 15 residues.

The chain joins TRBV9 to TRBJ2-2; a possible D gene is TRBD2 (5 bases). The CDR3 contains 16 residues. Trimming stripped 4 bases from V and 0 bases from J, with 13 bases between. The germline CDR1 and CDR2 sequences are SGDLS and YYNGEE. CDR3 nucleotide sequence: TGTGCCAGCAGCCGCAAGGAGGACGCGAACACCGGGGAGCTGTTTTTT. It translates to CASSRKEDANTGELFF.

The chain combines TRBV6-2 or TRBV6-3 with TRBJ1-2; D may be TRBD1 (5 bases). Germline lookup yields CDR1 MNHEY and CDR2 SVGEGT. The CDR3 runs 16 residues. Trimming shortened V by 0 bases and J by 4 bases, and 15 bases separated the two germline ends. As DNA, the CDR3 is TGTGCCAGCAGTTACTCGAGGACACCGAACCTCTATGGCTACACCTTC. Translating it yields CASSYSRTPNLYGYTF.

The genes are TRBV6-2 or TRBV6-3 and TRBJ1-5; the D is unclear. V lost 4 bases and J 6 bases, leaving 10 bases between the germline ends. The CDR3 length is 13 residues. Germline lookup yields CDR1 MNHEY and CDR2 SVGEGT. The CDR3 coding sequence is TGTGCCAGCAGTTTAGCAGAGGGTCAGCCCCAGCATTTT. Protein product: CASSLAEGQPQHF.

This rearrangement joins TRBV28 to TRBJ2-7, with D possibly being TRBD1 (5 bases). The CDR3 consists of 11 residues. The ends were cut back, 7 bases at V and 6 bases at J, with 10 bases in the middle. The germline CDR1 and CDR2 sequences are MDHEN and SYDVKM. In DNA form, the CDR3 reads TGTGCCAGCAATCTCAGGGCCGAGCAGTACTTC. It specifies CASNLRAEQYF.

This chain uses TRBV6-2 or TRBV6-3 with TRBJ2-1, with TRBD1 identical over 9 bases. Germline-derived CDR1 and CDR2 are MNHEY and SVGEGT. V trimming: 0 bases; J trimming: 7 bases; junction bases outside the gene matches: 4. This CDR3 contains 15 residues. CDR3 in amino acids: CASSYSNRGLNEQFF. DNA for the CDR3: TGTGCCAGCAGTTACTCGAACAGGGGGCTAAATGAGCAGTTCTTC.

The chain's CDR3 is CASSEEAWDRGLKVEAFF. CDR3 nucleotides: TGCGCCAGCAGTGAAGAGGCGTGGGACAGGGGCCTAAAAGTTGAAGCTTTCTTT. The chain employs TRBV10-2 and TRBJ1-1; TRBD1 matches 10 bases. In germline, CDR1 is WSHSY, CDR2 SAAADI. Trimming removed 3 bases from V and 7 bases from J; junction bases left unmatched: 17. The CDR3 has 18 residues.

The chain links TRBV28 to TRBJ1-5; a weak D match, TRBD1 (6 bases). Trimming removed 3 bases from V and 6 bases from J, with 18 bases in between. The CDR3 has 16 amino acids. CDR1 and CDR2 from the germline V gene are MDHEN and SYDVKM. In DNA, the CDR3 is TGTGCCAGCAGTTTTTATGGCAGGGGATATTCTCAGCCCCAGCATTTT. Translation: CASSFYGRGYSQPQHF. Filled out from reference TRBV28 and TRBJ1-5, the complete variable domain reads DVKVTQSSRYLVKRTGEKVFLECVQDMDHENMFWYRQDPGLGLRLIYFSYDVKMKEKGDIPEGYSVSREKKERFSLILESASTNQTSMYLCASSFYGRGYSQPQHFGDGTRLSIL.

The chain joins TRBV25-1 to TRBJ2-2, with D tentatively TRBD2 (7 bases). V lost 8 bases to trimming and J lost 7 bases, with 20 bases between them. Germline CDR1 reads MGHDK; CDR2 reads SYGVNS. The CDR3 is 15 amino acids. CDR3 DNA: TGTGCCAGCGGGCCCGAGGCGGGGGCTCGCGGGGAGCTGTTTTTT. Translation: CASGPEAGARGELFF.

This clone was picked up one time. V and J are TRBV7-8 and TRBJ2-1; TRBD1 matches 7 bases. The V and J ends lost 5 bases and 8 bases, in that order; junction bases with no gene match: 6. Looked up from germline, CDR1 is SGHVS and CDR2 is FQNEAQ. CDR3 size: 13 residues. CDR3 DNA sequence: TGTGCCAGCAGCCCCGACAGGGAATATGAGCAGTTCTTC. Encoded protein: CASSPDREYEQFF.

This clone was seen once. This chain uses TRBV7-9 with TRBJ2-7; 9 bases agree with TRBD2. The CDR3 has 16 residues. CDR1 is SEHNR, CDR2 FQNEAQ, per germline (reference sequence). After removal of 5 bases from V and 2 bases from J, the junction contained 10 bases not matched to a gene. The CDR3 loop reads CASSRGGRANTYEQYF. CDR3 sequence (DNA): TGTGCCAGCAGCCGGGGCGGGAGGGCGAATACCTACGAGCAGTACTTC.

This chain links TRBV2 with TRBJ2-5; D gene uncertain. Germline V gene sequence: CDR1 SNHLY, CDR2 FYNNEI. This CDR3 comprises 11 residues. V gave up 10 bases and J gave up 3 bases, with 9 bases separating them. The CDR3 spells CATLKEETQYF. The CDR3 bases are TGTGCCACCCTAAAAGAAGAGACCCAGTACTTC.

This clone has only one observation. As DNA, the CDR3 is TGTGCCAGCAGTGAAATCGACTCTACCATATATTTT. Protein sequence: CASSEIDSTIYF. The chain combines TRBV2 with TRBJ1-3, with D unclear. The CDR3 extends over 12 amino acids. Germline-derived CDR1 and CDR2 are SNHLY and FYNNEI. V was trimmed by 2 bases and J by 10 bases, leaving 9 bases between them.

This chain joins TRBV28 and TRBJ2-2, with TRBD2 identical over 9 bases. Trimming took 7 bases from V and 6 from J; bases not matched to a gene: 9. Germline V gene sequence: CDR1 MDHEN, CDR2 SYDVKM. This CDR3 is 15 amino acids long. CDR3 region: CASKRAEREAGELFF. CDR3 DNA: TGTGCCAGCAAAAGAGCGGAGCGGGAGGCCGGGGAGCTGTTTTTT.

On this clone itself: Other DNA sequences from this sample encode an identical CDR3 as well. The chain is built from TRBV19 and TRBJ1-5; no reliable D call. V lost 2 bases and J lost 4, with 6 bases in between. Germline V gene lookup returns CDR1 LNHDA and CDR2 SQIVND (reference sequence). The CDR3 has 13 residues. The CDR3 DNA sequence: TGTGCCAGTAGTATACGCGGAAATCAGCCCCAGCATTTT. Its translation is CASSIRGNQPQHF. Drawing the rest from reference TRBV19 and TRBJ1-5, the complete variable domain is DGGITQSPKYLFRKEGQNVTLSCEQNLNHDAMYWYRQDPGQGLRLIYYSQIVNDFQKGDIAEGYSVSREKKESFPLTVTSAQKNPTAFYLCASSIRGNQPQHFGDGTRLSIL.

The V gene is TRBV28, the J gene TRBJ2-7; D call uncertain. CDR1 and CDR2 from the germline V gene are MDHEN and SYDVKM. The CDR3 has 13 amino acids. Deletions cut 3 bases from V and 5 bases from J, with 11 bases between. CDR3 DNA sequence: TGTGCCAGCAGTTTGCTGGGTCGGGACGAGCAGTACTTC. Protein product: CASSLLGRDEQYF.

The chain uses TRBV5-1 and TRBJ2-3; 8 bases line up with TRBD1. After removal of 6 bases from V and 2 bases from J, the junction contained 8 bases not matched to a gene. Germline V gene sequence: CDR1 SGHRS, CDR2 YFSETQ. There are 15 residues in the CDR3. For the CDR3, the DNA is TGCGCCAGCACTGACGACAGGGGTGTCACAGATACGCAGTATTTT. This sequence encodes CASTDDRGVTDTQYF.

V is TRBV4-1 and J is TRBJ1-5, with 9 bases identical to TRBD1. The CDR3 contains 16 residues. Trimming cost V 2 bases and J 3 bases; bases outside gene matches: 5. The germline CDR1 and CDR2 sequences are MGHRA and YSYEKL. The CDR3 bases are TGCGCCAGCAGCCAACAGGGACAGGGCAACAATCAGCCCCAGCATTTT. Its translation: CASSQQGQGNNQPQHF.